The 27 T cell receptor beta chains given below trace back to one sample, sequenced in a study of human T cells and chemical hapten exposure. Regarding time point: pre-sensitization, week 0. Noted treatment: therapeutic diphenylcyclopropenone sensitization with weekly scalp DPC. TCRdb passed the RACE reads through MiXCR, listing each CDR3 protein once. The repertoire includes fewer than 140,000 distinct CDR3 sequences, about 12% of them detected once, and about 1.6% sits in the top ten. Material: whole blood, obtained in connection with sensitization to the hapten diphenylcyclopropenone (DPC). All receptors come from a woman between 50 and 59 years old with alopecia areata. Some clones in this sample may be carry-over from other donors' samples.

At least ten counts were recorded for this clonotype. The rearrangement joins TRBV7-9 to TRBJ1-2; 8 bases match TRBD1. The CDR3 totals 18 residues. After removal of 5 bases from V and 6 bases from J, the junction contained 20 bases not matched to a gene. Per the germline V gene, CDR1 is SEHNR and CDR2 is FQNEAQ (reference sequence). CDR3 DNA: TGTGCCAGCAGCCCGACTCGACAGGGGACCTCAAACTTCGATGGCTACACCTTC. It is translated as CASSPTRQGTSNFDGYTF.

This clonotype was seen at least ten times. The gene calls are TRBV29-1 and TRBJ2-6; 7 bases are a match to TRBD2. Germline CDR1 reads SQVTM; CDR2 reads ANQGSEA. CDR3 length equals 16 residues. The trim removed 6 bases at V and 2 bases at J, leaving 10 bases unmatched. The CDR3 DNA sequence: TGCAGCGTGATGGGAGGGGCGCTCACTGGGGCCAACGTCCTGACTTTC. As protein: CSVMGGALTGANVLTF. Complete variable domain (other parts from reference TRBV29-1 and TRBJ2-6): SAVISQKPSRDICQRGTSLTIQCQVDSQVTMMFWYRQQPGQSLTLIATANQGSEATYESGFVIDKFPISRPNLTFSTLTVSNMSPEDSSIYLCSVMGGALTGANVLTFGAGSRLTVL.

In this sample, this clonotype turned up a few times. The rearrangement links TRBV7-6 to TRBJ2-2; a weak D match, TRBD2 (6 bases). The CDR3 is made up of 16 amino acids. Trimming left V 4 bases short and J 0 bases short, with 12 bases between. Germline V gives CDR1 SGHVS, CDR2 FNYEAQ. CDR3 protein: CASSSQRAPNTGELFF. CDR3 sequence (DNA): TGTGCCAGCAGCTCTCAGCGGGCCCCGAACACCGGGGAGCTGTTTTTT.

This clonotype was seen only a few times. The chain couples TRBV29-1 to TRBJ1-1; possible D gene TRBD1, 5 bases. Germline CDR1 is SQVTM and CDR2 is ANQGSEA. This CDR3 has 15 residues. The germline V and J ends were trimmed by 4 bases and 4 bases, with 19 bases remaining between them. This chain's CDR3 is CSVVAARVIGTEAFF. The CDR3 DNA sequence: TGCAGCGTTGTGGCCGCCAGGGTAATTGGCACTGAAGCTTTCTTT.

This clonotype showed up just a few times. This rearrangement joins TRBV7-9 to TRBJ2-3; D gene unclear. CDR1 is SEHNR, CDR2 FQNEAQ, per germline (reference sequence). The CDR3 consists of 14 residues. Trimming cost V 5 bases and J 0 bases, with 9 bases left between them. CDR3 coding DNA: TGTGCCAGCAGCCGGACCTTAAGCACAGATACGCAGTATTTT. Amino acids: CASSRTLSTDTQYF.

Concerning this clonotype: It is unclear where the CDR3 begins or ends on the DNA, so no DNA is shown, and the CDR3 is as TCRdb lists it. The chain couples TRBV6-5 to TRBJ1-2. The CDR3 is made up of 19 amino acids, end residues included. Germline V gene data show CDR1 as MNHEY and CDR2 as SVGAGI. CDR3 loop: CASSYFVPAGWDNPDGYTF.

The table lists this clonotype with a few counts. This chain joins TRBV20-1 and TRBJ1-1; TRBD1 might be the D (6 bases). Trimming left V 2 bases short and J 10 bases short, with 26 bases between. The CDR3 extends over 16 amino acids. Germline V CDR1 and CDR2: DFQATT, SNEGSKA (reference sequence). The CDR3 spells CSARTGSTGSYLVAFF. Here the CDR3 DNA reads TGCAGTGCTAGAACCGGGAGTACAGGGTCCTACCTGGTAGCTTTCTTT.

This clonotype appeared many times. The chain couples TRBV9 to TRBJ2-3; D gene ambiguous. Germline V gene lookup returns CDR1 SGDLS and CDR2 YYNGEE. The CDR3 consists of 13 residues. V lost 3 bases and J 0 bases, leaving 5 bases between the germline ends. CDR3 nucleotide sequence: TGTGCCAGCAGCGGGTCTAGCACAGATACGCAGTATTTT. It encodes CASSGSSTDTQYF.

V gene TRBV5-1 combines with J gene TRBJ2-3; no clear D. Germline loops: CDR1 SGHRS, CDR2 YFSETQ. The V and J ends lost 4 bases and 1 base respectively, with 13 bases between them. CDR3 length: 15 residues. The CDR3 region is CASSIGGLGTDTQYF. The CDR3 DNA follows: TGCGCCAGCAGCATAGGTGGGCTCGGCACAGATACGCAGTATTTT.

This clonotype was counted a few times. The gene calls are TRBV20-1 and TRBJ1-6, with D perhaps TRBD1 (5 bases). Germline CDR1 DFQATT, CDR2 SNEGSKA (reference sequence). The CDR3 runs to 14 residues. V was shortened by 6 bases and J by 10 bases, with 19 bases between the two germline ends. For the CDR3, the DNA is TGCAGTGCGGACCCTCAGGGAGCTGGGTCACCCCTCCACTTT. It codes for CSADPQGAGSPLHF.

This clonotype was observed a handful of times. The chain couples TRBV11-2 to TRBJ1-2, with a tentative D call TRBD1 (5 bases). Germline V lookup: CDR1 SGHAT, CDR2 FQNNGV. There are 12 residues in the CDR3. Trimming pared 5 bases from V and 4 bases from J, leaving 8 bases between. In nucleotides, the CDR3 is TGTGCCAGCAGCGGGGACGGCTATGGCTACACCTTC. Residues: CASSGDGYGYTF.

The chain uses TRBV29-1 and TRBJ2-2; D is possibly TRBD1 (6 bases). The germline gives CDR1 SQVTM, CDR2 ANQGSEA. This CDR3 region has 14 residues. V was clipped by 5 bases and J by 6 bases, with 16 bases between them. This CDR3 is CSVKQGPGAGELFF. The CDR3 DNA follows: TGCAGCGTTAAACAGGGACCCGGGGCCGGGGAGCTGTTTTTT.

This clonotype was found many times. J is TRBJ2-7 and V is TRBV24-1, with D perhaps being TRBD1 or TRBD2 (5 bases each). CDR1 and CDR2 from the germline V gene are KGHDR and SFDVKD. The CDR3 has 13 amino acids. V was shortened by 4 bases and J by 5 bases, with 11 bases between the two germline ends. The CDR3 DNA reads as TGTGCCACCAGTGACAGCCGGGGCCACGAGCAGTACTTC. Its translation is CATSDSRGHEQYF.

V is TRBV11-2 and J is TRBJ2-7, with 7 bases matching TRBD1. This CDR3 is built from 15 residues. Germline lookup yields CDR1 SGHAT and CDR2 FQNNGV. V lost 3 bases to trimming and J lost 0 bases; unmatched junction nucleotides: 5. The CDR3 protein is CASSFSGDSSYEQYF. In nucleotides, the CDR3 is TGTGCCAGCAGCTTTTCAGGGGACAGCTCCTACGAGCAGTACTTC. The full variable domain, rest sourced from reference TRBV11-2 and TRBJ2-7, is EAGVAQSPRYKIIEKRQSVAFWCNPISGHATLYWYQQILGQGPKLLIQFQNNGVVDDSQLPKDRFSAERLKGVDSTLKIQPAKLEDSAVYLCASSFSGDSSYEQYFGPGTRLTVT.

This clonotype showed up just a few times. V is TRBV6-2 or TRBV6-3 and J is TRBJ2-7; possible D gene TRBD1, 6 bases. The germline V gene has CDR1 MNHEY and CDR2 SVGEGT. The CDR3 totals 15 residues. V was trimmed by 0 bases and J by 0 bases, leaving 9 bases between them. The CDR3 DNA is TGTGCCAGCAGTTACTCCGGGACACTCTCCTACGAGCAGTACTTC. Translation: CASSYSGTLSYEQYF.

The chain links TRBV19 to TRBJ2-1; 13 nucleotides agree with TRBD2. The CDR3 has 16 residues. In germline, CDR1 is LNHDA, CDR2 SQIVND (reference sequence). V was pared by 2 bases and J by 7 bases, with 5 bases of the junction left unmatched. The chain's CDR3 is CASSIQLAGGRNEQFF. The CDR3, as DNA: TGTGCCAGTAGTATACAACTAGCGGGGGGGCGAAATGAGCAGTTCTTC.

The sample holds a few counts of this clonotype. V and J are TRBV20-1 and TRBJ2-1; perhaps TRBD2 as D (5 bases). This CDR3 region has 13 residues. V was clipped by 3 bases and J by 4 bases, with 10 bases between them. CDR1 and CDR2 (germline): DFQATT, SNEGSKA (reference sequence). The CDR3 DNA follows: TGCAGTGCTAGCGGGATGGGGTACAATGAGCAGTTCTTC. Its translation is CSASGMGYNEQFF.

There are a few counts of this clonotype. The CDR3 coding sequence is TGTGCCAGCAGCGGGAACAGGGGGCGCGAGGAGCAGTACTTC. Translated: CASSGNRGREEQYF. The rearrangement joins TRBV7-2 to TRBJ2-7; 9 bases align to TRBD1. Germline V gene data show CDR1 as SGHTA and CDR2 as FQGNSA. This CDR3 comprises 14 residues. The V segment lost 5 bases and the J segment 7 bases; nucleotides outside the gene matches: 9.

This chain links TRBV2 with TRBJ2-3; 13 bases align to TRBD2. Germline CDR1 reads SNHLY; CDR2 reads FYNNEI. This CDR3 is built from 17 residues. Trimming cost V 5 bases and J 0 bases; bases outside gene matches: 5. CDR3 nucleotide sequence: TGTGCCAGCAGTTCCGGGACTAGCGGGGCTAGCACAGATACGCAGTATTTT. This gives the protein CASSSGTSGASTDTQYF.

The CDR3 sequence is CASSSSNSGEQFF. The CDR3 DNA is TGTGCCAGCAGTTCCTCGAATTCTGGTGAGCAGTTCTTC. The chain has TRBV28 and TRBJ2-1; D gene unclear. Between the trimmed V and J ends, which lost 4 bases and 9 bases, there was a span of 13 bases. CDR1 is MDHEN and CDR2 is SYDVKM in the germline V gene. The CDR3 spans 13 residues. Complete variable domain (other parts from reference TRBV28 and TRBJ2-1): DVKVTQSSRYLVKRTGEKVFLECVQDMDHENMFWYRQDPGLGLRLIYFSYDVKMKEKGDIPEGYSVSREKKERFSLILESASTNQTSMYLCASSSSNSGEQFFGPGTRLTVL.

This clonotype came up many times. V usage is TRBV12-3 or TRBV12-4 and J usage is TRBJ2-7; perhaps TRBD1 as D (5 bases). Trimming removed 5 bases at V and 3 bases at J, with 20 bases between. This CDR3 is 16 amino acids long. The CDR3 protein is CASSLGLNRPLYEQYF. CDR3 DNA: TGTGCCAGCAGTCTAGGGCTCAACAGGCCCCTCTACGAGCAGTACTTC.

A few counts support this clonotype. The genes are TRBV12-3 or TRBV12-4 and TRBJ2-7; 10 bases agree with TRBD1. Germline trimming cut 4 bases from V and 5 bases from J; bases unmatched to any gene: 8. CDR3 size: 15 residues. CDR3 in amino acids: CASSYLGQGPHEQYF. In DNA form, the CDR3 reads TGTGCCAGCAGTTATCTGGGACAGGGGCCCCACGAGCAGTACTTC.

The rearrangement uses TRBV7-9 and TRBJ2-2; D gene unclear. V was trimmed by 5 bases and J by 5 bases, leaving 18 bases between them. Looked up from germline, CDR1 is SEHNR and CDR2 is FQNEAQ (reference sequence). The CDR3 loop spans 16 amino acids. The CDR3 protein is CASSNIHEGWTGELFF. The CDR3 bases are TGTGCCAGCAGCAATATTCATGAAGGTTGGACCGGGGAGCTGTTTTTT.

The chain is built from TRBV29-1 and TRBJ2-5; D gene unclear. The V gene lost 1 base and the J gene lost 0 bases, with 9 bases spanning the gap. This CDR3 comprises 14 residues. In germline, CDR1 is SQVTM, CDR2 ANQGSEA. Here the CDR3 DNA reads TGCAGCGTTGAAGGCACAGTGTACCAAGAGACCCAGTACTTC. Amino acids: CSVEGTVYQETQYF.

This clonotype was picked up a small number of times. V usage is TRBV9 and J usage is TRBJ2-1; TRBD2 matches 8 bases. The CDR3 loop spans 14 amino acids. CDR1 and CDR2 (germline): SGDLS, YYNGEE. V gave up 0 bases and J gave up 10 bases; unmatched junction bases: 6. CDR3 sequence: CASSVARSGREQFF. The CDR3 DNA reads TGTGCCAGCAGCGTAGCCCGGAGCGGGAGAGAGCAGTTCTTC.

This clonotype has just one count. CDR3 DNA sequence: TGTGCCAGCAGTAATGGGAAACATATCGGTGAGCAGTACTTC. Protein: CASSNGKHIGEQYF. The V and J genes are TRBV6-6 and TRBJ2-7; D not certain. The germline gives CDR1 MNHNY, CDR2 SVGAGI (reference sequence). V was cut by 5 bases and J by 7 bases, with 18 bases left in between. The CDR3 extends over 14 amino acids.

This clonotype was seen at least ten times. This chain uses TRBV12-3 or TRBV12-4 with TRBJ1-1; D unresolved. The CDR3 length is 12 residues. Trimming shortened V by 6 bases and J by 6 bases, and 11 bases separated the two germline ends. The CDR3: CASSSPAAEAFF. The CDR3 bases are TGTGCCAGCAGCTCCCCCGCGGCTGAAGCTTTCTTT.